What follows is one T cell receptor (beta chain) and its context. Its antigen remains unknown. Genomic DNA of each subset was evenly split across several immunoSEQ plates. Authors' methods: ImmunoSEQ output held junction-only sequences without quality scores, so filtering differed. Method: immunoSEQ multiplex PCR; TCRdb's copy keeps in-frame clones and lacks some. That table is the source of V, J and clone size, and D and trimming were worked out from the DNA. The sample shows 750,000 to 1,000,000 clones, 92% of them seen only once. These data come from a study of shared clonotypes between healthy human individuals. V shed 6 bases and J 3 bases; nucleotides not matched to a gene: 7. The CDR3 runs to 15 residues. Germline values: CDR1 MNHEY, CDR2 SMNVEV (reference sequence). Terminally differentiated effector memory CD45RA+ cells were excluded from the naive CD8 cells, which were CD45RO-negative and positively selected for CCR7.

Findings of the study overall: With a few donors compared, 4.5% to 6.5% of naive CD4 clonotypes were shared.

The specimen was naive CD8+ T cells sorted from blood. The receptor's source is a man aged 25 to 40 in good health. V is TRBV27 and J is TRBJ2-1; 8 bases line up with TRBD2. The CDR3 loop reads CASRTGLGGYNEQFF. CDR3 in DNA: TGTGCCAGCAGGACGGGACTAGGGGGCTACAATGAGCAGTTCTTC.